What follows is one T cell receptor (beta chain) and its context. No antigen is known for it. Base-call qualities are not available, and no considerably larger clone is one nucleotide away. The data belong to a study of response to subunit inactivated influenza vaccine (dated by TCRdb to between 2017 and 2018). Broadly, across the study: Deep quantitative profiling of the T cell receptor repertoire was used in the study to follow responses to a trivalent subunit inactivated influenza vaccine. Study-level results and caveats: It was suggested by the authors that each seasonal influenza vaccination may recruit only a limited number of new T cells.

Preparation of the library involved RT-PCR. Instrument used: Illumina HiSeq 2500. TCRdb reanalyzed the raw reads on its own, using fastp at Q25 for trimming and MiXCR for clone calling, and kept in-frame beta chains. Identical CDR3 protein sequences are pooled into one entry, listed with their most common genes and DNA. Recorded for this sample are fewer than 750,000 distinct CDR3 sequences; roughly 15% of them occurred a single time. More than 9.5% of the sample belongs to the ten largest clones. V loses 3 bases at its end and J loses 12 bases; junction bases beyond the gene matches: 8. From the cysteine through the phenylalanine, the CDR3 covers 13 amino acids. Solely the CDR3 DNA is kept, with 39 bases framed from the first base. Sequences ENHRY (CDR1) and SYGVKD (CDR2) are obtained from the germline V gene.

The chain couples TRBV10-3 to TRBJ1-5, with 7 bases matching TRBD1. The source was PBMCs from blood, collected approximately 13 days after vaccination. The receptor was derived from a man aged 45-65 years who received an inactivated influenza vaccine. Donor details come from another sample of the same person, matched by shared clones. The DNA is TGTGCCATCAGTGAACGAGGGACAGTACACCAGCATTTT. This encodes CAISERGTVHQHF.